These T cell receptor beta chains were read from a single sample in a study of T-cell memory formation after mild COVID-19. TCRdb independently ran MiXCR on the 5' RACE reads; one entry per CDR3 protein. Among fewer than 200,000 distinct CDR3 sequences listed, over 10% were seen once. Sequencing was performed on PBMCs or a T cell subset sorted from them (not recorded which). The receptors come from a man between 18 and 29 years old who had mild COVID-19 (a few samples of this study predate the infection). Cell type and time point are not known. Both conserved end residues are part of each CDR3. A D gene is named only where the DNA matches it firmly. Not every row has a clone size; where given, it reads once, few, many or a size class.

V,size,J,D,DNA,CDR3
TRBV20-1,-,TRBJ2-7,-,TGCAGTGCTAGCCGTATGACCTACGAGCAGTACTTC,CSASRMTYEQYF
TRBV3-1,-,TRBJ1-5,-,TGTGCCAGCAGCCAAGGAGCATATCAGCCCCAGCATTTT,CASSQGAYQPQHF
TRBV7-2,few,TRBJ2-1,TRBD1,TGTGCCAGCAGCGTCGGACAGGGGCGAGGTGAGCAGTTCTTC,CASSVGQGRGEQFF
TRBV4-3,-,TRBJ1-1,-,TGCGCCAGCAGCCCAGAACCGGGAAGTGAAGCTTTCTTT,CASSPEPGSEAFF
TRBV5-4,few,TRBJ2-3,TRBD2,TGTGCCAGCAGCACGGGACTAGCGGGGGGAACAGATACGCAGTATTTT,CASSTGLAGGTDTQYF
TRBV12-3/TRBV12-4,-,TRBJ1-3,-,TGTGCCAGCAGTTTCGGGCAGTCTGGAAACACCATATATTTT,CASSFGQSGNTIYF
TRBV14,-,TRBJ1-5,TRBD1,TGTGCCAGCAGCCACGGGCCGGACAGGGGGCTCGATCAGCCCCAGCATTTT,CASSHGPDRGLDQPQHF
TRBV2,few,TRBJ1-1,-,TGTGCCAGCAGGTTCCAGGGCGATGGCACTGAAGCTTTCTTT,CASRFQGDGTEAFF
TRBV10-1,few,TRBJ2-5,TRBD1,TGCGCCAGCAGTGATTCAAACAGGGGAGAGACCCAGTACTTC,CASSDSNRGETQYF
TRBV28,-,TRBJ2-5,-,TGTGCCAGCAGTTTCTCCCAAACCCAGTACTTC,CASSFSQTQYF
TRBV25-1,-,TRBJ1-2,-,TGTGCCTCCGGGGCAAACTATGGCTACACCTTC,CASGANYGYTF
TRBV30,few,TRBJ2-3,TRBD1,TGTGCCTCGAGCGTGACAGGGGGCCAGACAGATACGCAGTATTTT,CASSVTGGQTDTQYF
TRBV6-5,few,TRBJ2-5,TRBD1,TGTGCCAGCGCACCGGGACAGTTGTACCAAGAGACCCAGTACTTC,CASAPGQLYQETQYF
TRBV6-5,-,TRBJ2-7,-,TGTGCCAGCAGGTCGACAGTCCTAGGAGTCCCCTACGAGCAGTACTTC,CASRSTVLGVPYEQYF
TRBV5-1,many,TRBJ2-2,-,TGCGCCAGCAGCTTGGAGGGACAAGACACCGGGGAGCTGTTTTTT,CASSLEGQDTGELFF
TRBV29-1,few,TRBJ1-1,-,TGCAGCGCCGTCGACACTCCGAACACTGAAGCTTTCTTT,CSAVDTPNTEAFF
TRBV6-5,many,TRBJ2-3,TRBD2,TGTGCCAGCAGTTACTTTCCTAGCGGGGGTCCAGATACGCAGTATTTT,CASSYFPSGGPDTQYF
TRBV3-1,few,TRBJ1-2,-,TGTGCCAGCAGCCAAGGTCTGGGTGGCTACACCTTC,CASSQGLGGYTF
TRBV20-1,few,TRBJ2-7,-,TGCAGTGCCGGGACCACGGGTAGCGAGCAGTACTTC,CSAGTTGSEQYF
TRBV7-9,-,TRBJ1-1,-,TGTGCCAGCAGCGGGACACTAAGAAACACTGAAGCTTTCTTT,CASSGTLRNTEAFF
TRBV7-2,few,TRBJ2-5,-,TGTGCCAGCAGCGGACAAGCGGGGACAGGAGAGACCCAGTACTTC,CASSGQAGTGETQYF
TRBV12-3/TRBV12-4,-,TRBJ1-5,-,TGTGCCAGCAGTTTAAGGGCTAGCAATCAGCCCCAGCATTTT,CASSLRASNQPQHF
TRBV28,-,TRBJ2-1,-,TGTGCCAGCAGTTTATCAGGGGTGTCCTACAATGAGCAGTTCTTC,CASSLSGVSYNEQFF
TRBV19,-,TRBJ2-2,-,TGTGCCAGTAGTGGCCATTCGAACACCGGGGAGCTGTTTTTT,CASSGHSNTGELFF
TRBV24-1,-,TRBJ2-1,-,TGTGCCACCAGTGACCTTACAGGGAACTCCTACAATGAGCAGTTCTTC,CATSDLTGNSYNEQFF
TRBV5-5,-,TRBJ1-1,-,TGTGCCAGCAGCTCAGGGCTAACGAACACTGAAGCTTTCTTT,CASSSGLTNTEAFF
TRBV7-9,few,TRBJ2-5,TRBD1,TGTGCCAGCAGTCGCGGACAGGGTATTGGGGAGACCCAGTACTTC,CASSRGQGIGETQYF
TRBV20-1,-,TRBJ2-7,TRBD1,TGCAGTGCACCTCGCGCGGGCAGGGGGCTAAGATACGAGCAGTACTTC,CSAPRAGRGLRYEQYF
TRBV4-1,-,TRBJ2-1,-,TGCGCCAGCAGCCATTGGGGCGCCGACAATGAGCAGTTCTTC,CASSHWGADNEQFF
TRBV19,few,TRBJ1-2,-,TGTGCCAGTACCGGGCGACAAGACACTAACTATGGCTACACCTTC,CASTGRQDTNYGYTF
TRBV18,-,TRBJ1-1,-,TGTGCCAGCTCACCACAAACGAGACGGATGAACACTGAAGCTTTCTTT,CASSPQTRRMNTEAFF
TRBV4-1,few,TRBJ2-3,-,TGCGCCAGCAGAGCGTCGGCTACAGATACGCAGTATTTT,CASRASATDTQYF
TRBV6-5,many,TRBJ2-7,-,TGTGCCAGCAGTACACCCGGGCAGATCTACGAGCAGTACTTC,CASSTPGQIYEQYF
TRBV5-1,many,TRBJ1-2,TRBD1,TGCGCCAGCAGCGGGGGACAGCTTGCCCCTTTATATGGCTACACCTTC,CASSGGQLAPLYGYTF
TRBV7-2,few,TRBJ2-5,TRBD2,TGTGCCAGCAGCCAGGGACTAGGTCAAGAGACCCAGTACTTC,CASSQGLGQETQYF
TRBV5-6,few,TRBJ1-2,-,TGTGCCAGCAGCTTGCCAGGCGCGGGCGGCTACACCTTC,CASSLPGAGGYTF
TRBV12-3/TRBV12-4,-,TRBJ1-6,-,TGTGCCAGCAGCTCCGAGGGCTCACCCCTCCACTTT,CASSSEGSPLHF
TRBV12-3/TRBV12-4,-,TRBJ2-2,-,TGTGCCAGCACCCCGGACACCTGGGAGCTGTTTTTT,CASTPDTWELFF
TRBV5-1,-,TRBJ1-2,-,TGCGCCAGCAGCCTCAGAGGGCCCCAAGGGGGCTACACCTTC,CASSLRGPQGGYTF
TRBV5-1,-,TRBJ2-1,TRBD2,TGCGCCAGCAGCAACGGGGGGGCCCTCTACTACAATGAGCAGTTCTTC,CASSNGGALYYNEQFF
TRBV5-1,-,TRBJ2-7,-,TGCGCCAGCAGCCGGGACTGGGGAAACTACGAGCAGTACTTC,CASSRDWGNYEQYF
TRBV10-1,-,TRBJ2-7,TRBD1,TGCGCCAGCGGACCGGGACAGGGCTACGAGCAGTACTTC,CASGPGQGYEQYF
TRBV9,many,TRBJ2-3,-,TGTGCCAGCAACTTAGCGGAAACAGATACGCAGTATTTT,CASNLAETDTQYF
TRBV7-9,-,TRBJ2-5,-,TGTGCCAGCAGCTTATTGGGCGGGATATCCCAGTACTTC,CASSLLGGISQYF
TRBV5-1,few,TRBJ2-5,-,TGCGCCAGCAGCCCCGGACCAGAAATGGAGACCCAGTACTTC,CASSPGPEMETQYF
TRBV15,-,TRBJ1-2,-,TGTGCCACCAGCAGAGGATCGGACTATGGCTACACCTTC,CATSRGSDYGYTF